The 19 T cell receptor beta chains below come from one sample, sequenced in a study of T cell responses to AZD1222 COVID-19 vaccine. Here immunoSEQ multiplex PCR was the method, and the copy in TCRdb shows in-frame clones only, minus some. Of approximately 70,000 clones listed, roughly four fifths were seen once; the top ten hold under 7%. The sequencing here drew on peripheral blood, taken on day 0 of AZD1222 vaccination. These receptors originate from an adult in good health.

J is TRBJ2-6 and V is TRBV7-9, with TRBD2 as a possible D gene (6 bases). Trimming stripped 8 bases from V and 4 bases from J, with 6 bases between. Germline V gene lookup returns CDR1 SEHNR and CDR2 FQNEAQ (reference sequence). The CDR3 contains 12 residues. The CDR3 sequence is CASRGGANVLTF. The CDR3 region has the DNA TGTGCCAGCCGGGGGGGGGCCAACGTCCTGACTTTC.

V is TRBV11-2 and J is TRBJ2-3; tentative D call: TRBD2 (5 bases). Germline V lookup: CDR1 SGHAT, CDR2 FQNNGV. Trimming cost V 4 bases and J 7 bases, with 12 bases left between them. The CDR3 contains 13 residues. In nucleotides, the CDR3 is TGTGCCAGCAGCTCTACCCTAGCAAATACGCAGTATTTT. It encodes CASSSTLANTQYF.

As concerns this clone: Other DNA sequences in this sample translate to the same CDR3. The chain combines TRBV6-5 with TRBJ1-1; D perhaps matches TRBD1 (5 bases). V dropped 2 bases and J dropped 2 bases, with 6 bases sitting between them. CDR3 length equals 13 residues. Germline assignment: CDR1 MNHEY and CDR2 SVGAGI. The CDR3 region is CASSYGGNTEAFF. The CDR3, as DNA: TGTGCCAGCAGTTACGGGGGAAACACTGAAGCTTTCTTT.

The chain is built from TRBV27 and TRBJ2-6; D may match TRBD1 or TRBD2 (5 bases each). The CDR3 is 17 residues long. The germline V and J ends were trimmed by 4 bases and 2 bases, with 15 bases remaining between them. Per the germline V gene, CDR1 is MNHEY and CDR2 is SMNVEV (reference sequence). Here the CDR3 DNA reads TGTGCCAGCAGTTCTGGGACGGGCCTAACTGGGGCCAACGTCCTGACTTTC. This gives the protein CASSSGTGLTGANVLTF.

The rearrangement joins TRBV29-1 to TRBJ1-3; D is unresolved. The germline V gene encodes CDR1 SQVTM and CDR2 ANQGSEA. CDR3 size: 14 residues. Between the trimmed V and J ends, which lost 3 bases and 0 bases, there was a span of 9 bases. The CDR3 region is CSVEDRHSGNTIYF. The DNA of the CDR3 is TGCAGCGTTGAGGACCGACACTCTGGAAACACCATATATTTT.

This sequence joins TRBV7-9 and TRBJ1-5, with a possible D match to TRBD1 (5 bases). Per germline, CDR1 SEHNR and CDR2 FQNEAQ (reference sequence). Trimming pared 8 bases from V and 2 bases from J, leaving 16 bases between. The CDR3 contains 15 residues. CDR3 DNA: TGTGCCAGCTCACAGGCCCCCGGGGGCAATCAGCCCCAGCATTTT. Translated, it gives CASSQAPGGNQPQHF.

Remarks on this clone: Other DNA sequences within the sample encode an identical CDR3. The CDR3: CASSLGTGSNSPLHF. The CDR3 coding sequence is TGCGCCAGCAGCTTGGGGACAGGATCGAATTCACCCCTCCACTTT. The J gene is TRBJ1-6, the V gene TRBV5-1; 7 bases are shared with TRBD1. This CDR3 is built from 15 residues. V lost 0 bases and J lost 7; bases outside the gene matches: 4. The germline V gene has CDR1 SGHRS and CDR2 YFSETQ.

The table lists this clone with a few counts. This chain joins TRBV9 and TRBJ2-7, with 7 bases matching TRBD2. Per the germline V gene, CDR1 is SGDLS and CDR2 is YYNGEE. The trim removed 6 bases at V and 6 bases at J, leaving 15 bases unmatched. This CDR3 comprises 15 residues. The CDR3 reads CASTPGGEPPVEQYF. Here the CDR3 DNA reads TGTGCCAGCACGCCTGGGGGGGAACCGCCGGTCGAGCAGTACTTC.

V gene TRBV7-2 combines with J gene TRBJ2-1, with 12 positions matching TRBD2. The J segment lost 7 bases and the V segment lost 4 bases, leaving 11 bases of the junction unmatched. CDR1 is SGHTA, CDR2 FQGNSA, per germline. The CDR3 runs 17 residues. The CDR3 DNA sequence: TGTGCCAGCAGCTCCCCTCGACTAGCGGGGGCCAGGAATGAGCAGTTCTTC. Its protein product is CASSSPRLAGARNEQFF.

This chain links TRBV12-3 or TRBV12-4 with TRBJ2-1; unclear D gene. V was pared by 5 bases and J by 0 bases, with 2 bases between. The CDR3 length is 12 residues. The CDR3 region is CASSHSYNEQFF. CDR3 nucleotides: TGTGCCAGCAGTCACTCCTACAATGAGCAGTTCTTC.

This clone has only one observation. The V and J genes are TRBV2 and TRBJ1-1; 9 bases fit TRBD1. Trimming took 5 bases from V and 5 from J; bases not matched to a gene: 6. The CDR3 consists of 14 residues. CDR1 is SNHLY, CDR2 FYNNEI, per germline. The CDR3 sequence: CASSNRGRGTEAFF. CDR3 bases: TGTGCCAGCAGTAACAGGGGGCGAGGAACTGAAGCTTTCTTT.

V gene TRBV11-3 combines with J gene TRBJ1-5; TRBD1 agrees at 11 bases. The CDR3 runs to 18 residues. The germline CDR1 and CDR2 sequences are SGHNT and YENEEA. The J segment lost 0 bases and the V segment lost 2 bases, leaving 6 bases of the junction unmatched. In DNA, the CDR3 is TGTGCCAGCAGCTTAAGGTGGGACAGGGGGGATAGCAATCAGCCCCAGCATTTT. Translating gives CASSLRWDRGDSNQPQHF.

The V gene is TRBV5-1, the J gene TRBJ1-1; D is undetermined. The CDR3 sequence is 14 residues long. The V gene's germline CDR1 is SGHRS and CDR2 YFSETQ. V was clipped by 2 bases and J by 0 bases, with 8 bases between them. CDR3 amino acids: CASSLDYLNTEAFF. CDR3 DNA: TGCGCCAGCAGCTTAGATTACTTGAACACTGAAGCTTTCTTT.

The chain employs TRBV27 and TRBJ1-3; no clear D gene. With 6 bases removed from V and 0 bases from J, the gap between germline ends came to 12 bases. The CDR3 is made up of 15 amino acids. The germline CDR1 and CDR2 sequences are MNHEY and SMNVEV (reference sequence). The CDR3 region is CASRDGGHSGNTIYF. The DNA of the CDR3 is TGTGCCAGCAGAGATGGAGGGCACTCTGGAAACACCATATATTTT.

The genes are TRBV6-5 and TRBJ1-2; 7 nucleotides match TRBD1. Unmatched junction bases numbered 8, after V lost 7 bases and J lost 6 bases. The CDR3 is made up of 13 amino acids. CDR1 and CDR2 from the germline V gene are MNHEY and SVGAGI. The CDR3 loop reads CASTRARGDGYTF. The CDR3 nucleotides are TGTGCCAGCACTCGTGCCAGGGGGGATGGCTACACCTTC.

This clone was picked up one time. Other DNA sequences from this sample encode an identical CDR3 as well. The chain employs TRBV6-5 and TRBJ1-5; 9 bases align to TRBD1. The germline gives CDR1 MNHEY, CDR2 SVGAGI. The V gene end was trimmed by 6 bases and the J gene end by 7 bases; junction bases not matched to a gene: 7. CDR3 length: 14 residues. CDR3 region: CASSPGQGGQPQHF. The CDR3 DNA follows: TGTGCCAGCAGCCCGGGACAGGGAGGCCAGCCCCAGCATTTT.

This clone has a single count. The V call is TRBV11-2, the J call TRBJ2-2; perhaps TRBD1 as D (5 bases). Between the trimmed V and J ends, which lost 4 bases and 2 bases, there was a span of 17 bases. The V gene's germline CDR1 is SGHAT and CDR2 FQNNGV. CDR3 length: 17 amino acids. For the CDR3, the DNA is TGTGCCAGCAGCTACAGGACATTAGGGGAAAACACCGGGGAGCTGTTTTTT. Its protein product is CASSYRTLGENTGELFF. The full variable domain, with the rest looked up from reference TRBV11-2 and TRBJ2-2, is EAGVAQSPRYKIIEKRQSVAFWCNPISGHATLYWYQQILGQGPKLLIQFQNNGVVDDSQLPKDRFSAERLKGVDSTLKIQPAKLEDSAVYLCASSYRTLGENTGELFFGEGSRLTVL.

The genes are TRBV5-8 and TRBJ2-7; weak D call: TRBD1 (6 bases). V dropped 0 bases and J dropped 4 bases, with 11 bases sitting between them. The CDR3 consists of 14 residues. CDR1 and CDR2 (germline): SGHTS, YDEGEE. CDR3 residues: CASSLDRVGYEQYF. As DNA, the CDR3 is TGTGCCAGCAGCTTGGACAGGGTCGGGTACGAGCAGTACTTC.

The chain carries TRBV9 and TRBJ2-1, with a tentative D call TRBD2 (6 bases). CDR3 size: 13 residues. V dropped 3 bases and J dropped 10 bases, with 14 bases sitting between them. Germline V gene lookup returns CDR1 SGDLS and CDR2 YYNGEE. CDR3: CASSAGVADEQFF. CDR3 DNA sequence: TGTGCCAGCAGCGCGGGGGTTGCGGACGAGCAGTTCTTC. The complete variable domain, with remaining parts taken from reference TRBV9 and TRBJ2-1, reads DSGVTQTPKHLITATGQRVTLRCSPRSGDLSVYWYQQSLDQGLQFLIQYYNGEERAKGNILERFSAQQFPDLHSELNLSSLELGDSALYFCASSAGVADEQFFGPGTRLTVL.